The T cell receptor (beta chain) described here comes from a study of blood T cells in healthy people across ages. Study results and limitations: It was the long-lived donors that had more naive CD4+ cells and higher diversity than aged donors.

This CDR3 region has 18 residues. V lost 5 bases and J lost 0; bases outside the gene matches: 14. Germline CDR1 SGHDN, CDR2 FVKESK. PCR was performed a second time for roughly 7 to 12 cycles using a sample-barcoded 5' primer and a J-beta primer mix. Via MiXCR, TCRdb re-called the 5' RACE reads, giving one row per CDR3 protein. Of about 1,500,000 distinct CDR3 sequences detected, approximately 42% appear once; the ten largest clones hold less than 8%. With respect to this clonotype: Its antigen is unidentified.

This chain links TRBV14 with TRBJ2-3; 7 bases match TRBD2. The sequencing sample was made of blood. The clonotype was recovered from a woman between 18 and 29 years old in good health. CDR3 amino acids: CASSLLGSSGTSTDTQYF. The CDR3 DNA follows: TGTGCCAGCAGCTTACTGGGGTCCAGCGGGACTAGCACAGATACGCAGTATTTT.